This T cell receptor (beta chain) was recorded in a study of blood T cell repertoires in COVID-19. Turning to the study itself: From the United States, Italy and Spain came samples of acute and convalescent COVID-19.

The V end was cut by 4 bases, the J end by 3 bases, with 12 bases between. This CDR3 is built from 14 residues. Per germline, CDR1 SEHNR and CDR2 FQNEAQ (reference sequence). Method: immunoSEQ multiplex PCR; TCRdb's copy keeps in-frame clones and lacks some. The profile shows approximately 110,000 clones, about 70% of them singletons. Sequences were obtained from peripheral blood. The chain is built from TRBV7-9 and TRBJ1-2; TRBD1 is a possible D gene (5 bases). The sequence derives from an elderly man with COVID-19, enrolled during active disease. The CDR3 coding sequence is TGTGCCAGCAGCTCAGTATGGGGGGACTATGGCTACACCTTC. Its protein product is CASSSVWGDYGYTF.